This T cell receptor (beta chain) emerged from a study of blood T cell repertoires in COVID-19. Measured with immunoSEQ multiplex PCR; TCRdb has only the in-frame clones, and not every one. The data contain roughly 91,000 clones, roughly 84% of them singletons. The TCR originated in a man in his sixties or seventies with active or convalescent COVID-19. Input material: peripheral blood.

In DNA form, the CDR3 reads TGCGCCAGCAGCTCGGTCTCGTTCCAAGAAGCTTTCTTT. Residues: CASSSVSFQEAFF. The rearrangement links TRBV5-1 to TRBJ1-1, with no clear D. CDR1 is SGHRS and CDR2 is YFSETQ in the germline V gene. Trimming removed 3 bases from V and 8 bases from J, with 14 bases in between. CDR3 length: 13 amino acids.